Following are 16 T cell receptor beta chains from one sample sequenced in a study of T cells in Graves' hyperthyroidism and ophthalmopathy. Researchers amplified the TCR beta CDR3 regions from RNA transcripts. The TCR CDR3 was amplified in a first-round RT-PCR using the HTBI primer set. TCRdb reanalysed the multiplex PCR reads using MiXCR and keeps one entry per CDR3 protein. The sample gives around 560,000 distinct CDR3 sequences, over 15% of which show up once; about 17% is in the top ten. Sequenced input: blood. The receptor source for this set is a young woman with Graves' hyperthyroidism.

This clonotype was detected ten times or more. The chain links TRBV7-2 to TRBJ1-1; D is uncertain. This CDR3 has 13 amino acids. V lost 7 bases, J lost 0 bases, and 9 bases lay in between. Germline CDR1 reads SGHTA; CDR2 reads FQGNSA. The CDR3 sequence is CASTTYMNTEAFF. The DNA of the CDR3 is TGTGCCAGCACCACTTACATGAACACTGAAGCTTTCTTT.

This clonotype was seen many times. The chain uses TRBV30 and TRBJ2-7, with 10 bases aligning to TRBD1. The CDR3 spans 12 residues. Germline CDR1 reads GTSNPN; CDR2 reads SVGIG (reference sequence). Unmatched junction bases numbered 3, after V lost 5 bases and J lost 5 bases. The CDR3 is CAWLDRGNEQYF. In DNA form, the CDR3 reads TGTGCCTGGCTGGACAGGGGGAACGAGCAGTACTTC.

The V call is TRBV18, the J call TRBJ2-7, with D uncertain. CDR1 KGHSH and CDR2 LQKENI come from the germline V gene. This CDR3 region has 14 residues. V was cut by 4 bases and J by 0 bases, with 10 bases left in between. The CDR3 loop reads CASSQIQSSYEQYF. CDR3 nucleotides: TGTGCCAGCTCACAGATACAGAGCTCCTACGAGCAGTACTTC.

The sample holds many counts of this clonotype. The rearrangement links TRBV7-9 to TRBJ2-7; weak D call: TRBD1 (5 bases). This CDR3 spans 13 amino acids. V lost 1 base and J lost 5, with 9 bases in between. Germline CDR1 is SEHNR and CDR2 is FQNEAQ (reference sequence). The CDR3 DNA reads TGTGCCAGCAGCTTAGGGGGCTTCAACGAGCAGTACTTC. Translating gives CASSLGGFNEQYF.

This clonotype was found a few times. The rearrangement joins TRBV6-1 to TRBJ1-3; weak D call: TRBD1 (5 bases). Germline loops: CDR1 MNHNS, CDR2 SASEGT. Between the trimmed V and J ends, which lost 5 bases and 0 bases, there was a span of 11 bases. There are 15 residues in the CDR3. The CDR3 DNA follows: TGTGCCAGCAGTCAGACAGCGATCTCTGGAAACACCATATATTTT. Translated, it gives CASSQTAISGNTIYF.

This clonotype was detected ten times or more. The V gene is TRBV20-1, the J gene TRBJ2-1; 7 nucleotides line up with TRBD2. From germline, CDR1 is DFQATT and CDR2 SNEGSKA (reference sequence). The CDR3 is made up of 16 amino acids. The trim removed 5 bases at V and 0 bases at J, leaving 10 bases unmatched. For the CDR3, the DNA is TGCAGTGCTTCCGTAGGAGCGGGGAGCTCCTACAATGAGCAGTTCTTC. The encoded protein is CSASVGAGSSYNEQFF.

V is TRBV20-1 and J is TRBJ2-5; 12 bases agree with TRBD2. The germline V gene has CDR1 DFQATT and CDR2 SNEGSKA (reference sequence). The length of the CDR3 is 14 residues. J was trimmed by 5 bases and V by 6 bases; bases with no gene match: 7. CDR3 amino acids: CSAPLAGGGETQYF. The CDR3 DNA reads TGCAGTGCACCACTAGCGGGGGGCGGGGAGACCCAGTACTTC.

V usage is TRBV15 and J usage is TRBJ1-2; D is ambiguous. Trimming took 1 base from V and 0 from J, leaving 18 bases between them. Germline V gene lookup returns CDR1 LNHNV and CDR2 YYDKDF (reference sequence). The CDR3 has 18 amino acids. The CDR3 nucleotides are TGTGCCACCAGCAGAGGGTACGGGCGAGAAGTACCTAACTATGGCTACACCTTC. Protein: CATSRGYGREVPNYGYTF.

This clonotype was counted many times. The chain is built from TRBV15 and TRBJ2-6; the D gene is possibly TRBD1 (6 bases). This CDR3 region has 16 residues. Germline V lookup: CDR1 LNHNV, CDR2 YYDKDF (reference sequence). V lost 0 bases to trimming and J lost 2 bases, with 8 bases between them. The CDR3 sequence: CATSRETGTGANVLTF. DNA for the CDR3: TGTGCCACCAGCAGAGAAACAGGGACTGGGGCCAACGTCCTGACTTTC.

This clonotype was counted between two and nine times. The chain couples TRBV20-1 to TRBJ2-4, with 10 positions matching TRBD2. J was trimmed by 8 bases and V by 5 bases; bases with no gene match: 15. Germline V gives CDR1 DFQATT, CDR2 SNEGSKA (reference sequence). The CDR3 sequence is 16 residues long. Here the CDR3 reads CSAANRASGRGDIQYF. CDR3 nucleotides: TGCAGTGCTGCGAATAGGGCTAGCGGGAGAGGGGACATTCAGTACTTC.

At least ten counts were recorded for this clonotype. The CDR3 DNA sequence: TGCAGTGCCACGAACTTAGGGACAGGAGGTTACACAGATACGCAGTATTTT. Amino acid sequence: CSATNLGTGGYTDTQYF. V usage is TRBV20-1 and J usage is TRBJ2-3, with 8 bases matching TRBD1. This CDR3 contains 17 residues. From germline, CDR1 is DFQATT and CDR2 SNEGSKA (reference sequence). With 6 bases clipped from V and 2 bases from J, the junction kept 16 bases outside the gene matches.

The table lists this clonotype with a few counts. The V gene is TRBV27, the J gene TRBJ2-7, with D unclear. This CDR3 spans 13 amino acids. V was clipped by 2 bases and J by 3 bases, with 8 bases between them. In germline, CDR1 is MNHEY, CDR2 SMNVEV (reference sequence). For the CDR3, the DNA is TGTGCCAGCAGTTTAAGGGCCCTCTACGAGCAGTACTTC. Translation gives CASSLRALYEQYF.

The V and J genes are TRBV20-1 and TRBJ2-5; 11 bases are shared with TRBD1. From germline, CDR1 is DFQATT and CDR2 SNEGSKA (reference sequence). V dropped 0 bases and J dropped 5; count of bases not matched to a gene: 14. The CDR3 is 18 amino acids. The CDR3 sequence: CSARDPKPDRGREETQYF. Here the CDR3 DNA reads TGCAGTGCTAGAGATCCGAAGCCGGACAGGGGGCGCGAGGAGACCCAGTACTTC.

This clonotype was observed a handful of times. CDR3 nucleotide sequence: TGTGCCAGCAGCTTTCGGCAGGGGGCCACAGATACGCAGTATTTT. Protein: CASSFRQGATDTQYF. The chain employs TRBV7-9 and TRBJ2-3; 8 nucleotides match TRBD1. V lost 3 bases to trimming and J lost 2 bases; unmatched junction nucleotides: 4. The CDR3 extends over 15 amino acids. Germline V lookup: CDR1 SEHNR, CDR2 FQNEAQ (reference sequence). Supplemented by reference TRBV7-9 and TRBJ2-3, the full variable domain reads DTGVSQNPRHKITKRGQNVTFRCDPISEHNRLYWYRQTLGQGPEFLTYFQNEAQLEKSRLLSDRFSAERPKGSFSTLEIQRTEQGDSAMYLCASSFRQGATDTQYFGPGTRLTVL.

This clonotype appeared a single time. At one end, the junction sequence differs from germline, possibly due to a read error. The V and J genes are TRBV6-2 or TRBV6-3 and TRBJ2-7, with D unresolved. In germline, CDR1 is MNHEY, CDR2 SVGEGT. The CDR3 is 14 amino acids. The CDR3 reads CASRRTATPYEQYF. The DNA for the CDR3 is TGTGCCAGCAGACGAACGGCAACCCCCTACGAGCAATACTTC.

In its sample, this clonotype was seen a few times. The genes are TRBV12-3 or TRBV12-4 and TRBJ2-1; D may be TRBD2 (6 bases). CDR3 length: 18 amino acids. Trimming pared 3 bases from V and 9 bases from J, leaving 27 bases between. The CDR3 sequence: CASSFFVFSGRGFSEQFF. DNA for the CDR3: TGTGCCAGCAGTTTTTTTGTTTTTTCGGGGCGGGGCTTTAGTGAGCAGTTCTTC.